This T cell receptor (beta chain) was recorded in a study of OX40 agonist ivuxolimab in advanced cancers. Regarding the complete study: Ivuxolimab, which targeted the costimulatory receptor OX40 (CD134), was an agonistic, fully human IgG2 monoclonal antibody. Intravenous ivuxolimab was administered to patients every 2 weeks at six dose levels: 0.01, 0.1, 0.3, 1.5, 3 and 10 mg/kg. The paper reports the monotherapy dose-escalation portion (N = 52 patients) of the phase I ivuxolimab trial. Prior anti-PD-1, anti-PD-L1 or anti-CTLA-4 therapy was permitted, and checkpoint inhibitors had been received by under 50% of dose-escalation patients. Peripheral TCRbeta sequencing aimed to test whether ivuxolimab altered TCR sequence diversity and caused clonal T-cell expansion. In the dose-escalation cohort, approximately 82% of patients were male, and the mean age was around 60 years, with a range of roughly 20 to 80. Among the 52 dose-escalation patients, some 20 had hepatocellular carcinoma, some 15 melanoma, 9 renal cell carcinoma and 9 head and neck cancer. Partial responses occurred in three dose-escalation patients, of whom one had hepatocellular carcinoma and two had cutaneous melanoma.

A word on this clone: Its specific antigen is unknown. There are no base qualities to consult, and no much larger clone falls within one base.

Findings and caveats that apply to the study as a whole: At doses of 0.1 to 3.0 mg/kg, clonal expansion of both CD4+ and CD8+ blood T cells was observed from baseline to week 6. In the 0.1-3.0 mg/kg groups, partial responders had among the lowest normalized peripheral clonal expansion, particularly in CD8+ T cells. On average, CD8+ T cells showed more expanded clones than CD4+ T cells after ivuxolimab. Low levels of normalized T-cell clonal expansion were also seen in some patients who did not respond. The antigen specificity of the clonally expanded peripheral T cells was not determined.

To sequence the TCRbeta CDR3 region, genomic DNA was isolated from the sorted cells. TCRbeta CDR3 regions were sequenced using the immunoSEQ Assay. This is the immuneACCESS table as TCRdb keeps it, with only in-frame sequences that have V and J called. A part of the clones is gone; compared with another copy, unresolved V genes explain less than half, and the rest is unexplained. This sample gives under 100,000 clones in total; roughly 80% of them show up just once. Clones ranked in the top ten supply more than 3.5% of the sample. V gives up 4 bases and J gives up 7 bases, and the segment between their germline ends measures 11 bases. CDR1 and CDR2, looked up from the germline V gene (reference sequence), are SEHNR and FQNEAQ. Taken from cysteine to phenylalanine, the CDR3 has 13 residues. Here the CDR3 DNA is all that survives: 39 bases in frame from base 1. The trial excluded patients who had a history of autoimmune disease or were on systemic immunosuppression. In every dose cohort, peripheral blood was drawn for TCR sequencing at baseline, cycle 4 day 1, and cycle 7 day 1. Samples came from an open-label, multicenter, first-in-human phase I dose-escalation trial of ivuxolimab. Adults with locally advanced or metastatic head and neck squamous cell, hepatocellular, melanoma or renal cell carcinoma were enrolled in the trial. Before TCR sequencing, CD4+ T cells and CD8+ T cells were sorted from peripheral blood as separate populations.

The sequencing here drew on CD4+ or CD8+ T cells sorted from blood, taken in a trial of the OX40 agonist ivuxolimab. Here the chain combines TRBV7-9 and TRBJ2-1, and possibly TRBD2, on 6 matching bases. The receptor's source is an adult with an advanced solid tumor such as melanoma, head and neck, liver or kidney cancer. The nucleotides read TGTGCCAGCAGCTCCCGGGGGTTAAATGAGCAGTTCTTC. It specifies CASSSRGLNEQFF.